This T cell receptor (beta chain) comes out of a study of T-cell reconstitution after alpha-beta-depleted transplantation in children. Study observations and caveats: T-cell counts and diversity at one year following transplant were attributed mainly to newly produced T cells.

The V gene lost 1 base and the J gene lost 7 bases, with 14 bases spanning the gap. The CDR3 sequence is 15 residues long. Germline V gene lookup returns CDR1 SGHDN and CDR2 FVKESK. The TCRbeta library was prepared with unique molecular identifiers. MiXCR, applied by TCRdb to the PCR reads, yields one record per CDR3 protein. Of 350,000 to 500,000 distinct CDR3 sequences listed, 43% are singletons. To note about this clonotype: Antigen: not known.

V and J are TRBV14 and TRBJ2-1, with D maybe TRBD1 (5 bases). The specimen was PBMCs, collected before TCRalphabeta/CD19-depleted stem cell transplant. This TCR was recovered from a girl aged 2 to 10 with aplastic anemia, due to receive a stem cell transplant. The CDR3 region is CASSQVGATRNEQFF. CDR3 coding DNA: TGTGCCAGCAGCCAAGTTGGGGCCACTCGGAATGAGCAGTTCTTC.